These T cell receptor beta chains were read from a single sample in a study of blood T cell repertoires in COVID-19. Measured with immunoSEQ multiplex PCR; TCRdb has only the in-frame clones, and not every one. The repertoire holds about 40,000 clones, with about 80% as singletons. Sequenced sample: peripheral blood. These receptors all come from a human donor with acute or convalescent COVID-19. The donor label of this sample is uncertain. The CDR3 runs from the conserved cysteine through the conserved F or W. D genes are given only for firm matches. The size entry is marked missing in some rows and otherwise reads once, few, many or a size class.

clone size: -
V gene: TRBV7-3
D gene: TRBD2
J gene: TRBJ2-3
CDR3 protein: CASSLAGGSTDTQYF
CDR3 DNA: TGTGCCAGCAGCCTAGCGGGGGGAAGCACAGATACGCAGTATTTT

clone size: -
V gene: TRBV9
D gene: -
J gene: TRBJ2-1
CDR3 protein: CASSPGLNYRPDEQFF
CDR3 DNA: TGTGCCAGCAGCCCGGGACTTAATTATAGGCCTGATGAGCAGTTCTTC

clone size: -
V gene: TRBV7-3
D gene: TRBD1
J gene: TRBJ2-2
CDR3 protein: CASRLTGGMNTGELFF
CDR3 DNA: TGTGCCAGCAGACTTACAGGGGGAATGAACACCGGGGAGCTGTTTTTT

clone size: -
V gene: TRBV4-1
D gene: TRBD1
J gene: TRBJ2-2
CDR3 protein: CASSPQGAQGTKIGELFF
CDR3 DNA: TGCGCCAGCAGCCCTCAGGGGGCGCAGGGGACGAAAATCGGGGAGCTGTTTTTT

clone size: -
V gene: TRBV5-1
D gene: -
J gene: TRBJ1-6
CDR3 protein: CASSLAGHRSSYNSPLHF
CDR3 DNA: TGCGCCAGCAGCTTGGCCGGACACCGGAGCTCCTATAATTCACCCCTCCACTTT

clone size: few
V gene: TRBV19
D gene: TRBD1
J gene: TRBJ1-5
CDR3 protein: CASSIPDRGVGNQPQHF
CDR3 DNA: TGTGCCAGTAGTATACCCGACAGGGGGGTTGGCAATCAGCCCCAGCATTTT

clone size: -
V gene: TRBV2
D gene: -
J gene: TRBJ1-1
CDR3 protein: CASMTDSNTEAFF
CDR3 DNA: TGTGCCAGCATGACGGACAGTAACACTGAAGCTTTCTTT

clone size: -
V gene: TRBV25-1
D gene: -
J gene: TRBJ1-2
CDR3 protein: CASSPWALNYGYTF
CDR3 DNA: TGTGCCAGCAGTCCGTGGGCCCTTAACTATGGCTACACCTTC

clone size: -
V gene: TRBV7-3
D gene: TRBD2
J gene: TRBJ2-1
CDR3 protein: CASSLSPSGGPGNEQFF
CDR3 DNA: TGTGCCAGCAGCTTAAGCCCTAGCGGGGGCCCCGGTAATGAGCAGTTCTTC

clone size: -
V gene: TRBV20-1
D gene: -
J gene: TRBJ1-2
CDR3 protein: CSARSRPGYTF
CDR3 DNA: TGCAGTGCTAGAAGCAGGCCTGGCTACACCTTC

clone size: -
V gene: TRBV27
D gene: TRBD1
J gene: TRBJ2-2
CDR3 protein: CATRYRTGLDTGELFF
CDR3 DNA: TGTGCCACCCGTTATAGGACAGGGTTGGACACCGGGGAGCTGTTTTTT

clone size: once
V gene: TRBV7-9
D gene: TRBD1
J gene: TRBJ2-1
CDR3 protein: CASSWGQGEYNEQFF
CDR3 DNA: TGTGCCAGCAGCTGGGGACAGGGGGAGTACAATGAGCAGTTCTTC

clone size: -
V gene: TRBV11-2
D gene: -
J gene: TRBJ2-7
CDR3 protein: CANSREVGSYEQYF
CDR3 DNA: TGTGCCAACAGTCGGGAAGTAGGATCTTACGAGCAGTACTTC

clone size: few
V gene: TRBV28
D gene: TRBD1
J gene: TRBJ1-5
CDR3 protein: CASSGTVYSNQPQHF
CDR3 DNA: TGTGCCAGCTCCGGGACAGTCTATAGCAATCAGCCCCAGCATTTT

clone size: -
V gene: TRBV28
D gene: -
J gene: TRBJ2-5
CDR3 protein: CASSLLGGEETQYF
CDR3 DNA: TGTGCCAGCAGTCTATTAGGGGGGGAAGAGACCCAGTACTTC

clone size: -
V gene: TRBV15
D gene: TRBD1
J gene: TRBJ1-1
CDR3 protein: CATSRGTGGRTEAFF
CDR3 DNA: TGTGCCACCAGCAGAGGGACAGGGGGCAGAACTGAAGCTTTCTTT

clone size: once
V gene: TRBV3-1/TRBV3-2
D gene: TRBD1
J gene: TRBJ1-3
CDR3 protein: CASSAQQGASGNTIYF
CDR3 DNA: TGTGCCAGCAGCGCCCAACAGGGGGCCTCTGGAAACACCATATATTTT

clone size: -
V gene: TRBV10-3
D gene: TRBD1
J gene: TRBJ1-1
CDR3 protein: CAISGTGTGGFDFTEAFF
CDR3 DNA: TGTGCCATCAGTGGGACAGGGACAGGGGGCTTTGATTTCACTGAAGCTTTCTTT

clone size: once
V gene: TRBV11-1
D gene: TRBD1
J gene: TRBJ2-7
CDR3 protein: CASSIRGLEQYF
CDR3 DNA: TGTGCCAGCAGCATCAGGGGGCTCGAGCAGTACTTC

clone size: -
V gene: TRBV7-3
D gene: -
J gene: TRBJ2-6
CDR3 protein: CASSHGSHGANVLTF
CDR3 DNA: TGTGCCAGCAGCCATGGGAGCCATGGGGCCAACGTCCTGACTTTC

clone size: -
V gene: TRBV5-1
D gene: TRBD2
J gene: TRBJ2-2
CDR3 protein: CASSLAIAGGQNTGELFF
CDR3 DNA: TGCGCCAGCAGCTTGGCCATAGCGGGAGGCCAGAACACCGGGGAGCTGTTTTTT

clone size: -
V gene: TRBV19
D gene: -
J gene: TRBJ1-2
CDR3 protein: CATTPGHSYGYTF
CDR3 DNA: TGTGCCACTACGCCGGGACATTCCTATGGCTACACCTTC

clone size: -
V gene: TRBV5-1
D gene: TRBD1
J gene: TRBJ2-7
CDR3 protein: CASSQGQGGEQYF
CDR3 DNA: TGCGCCAGCAGCCAGGGACAGGGAGGGGAGCAGTACTTC

clone size: -
V gene: TRBV29-1
D gene: TRBD1
J gene: TRBJ1-2
CDR3 protein: CSVGGGQGNYGYTF
CDR3 DNA: TGCAGCGTTGGGGGGGGACAGGGAAACTATGGCTACACCTTC

clone size: -
V gene: TRBV20-1
D gene: -
J gene: TRBJ2-7
CDR3 protein: CSAKYEQYF
CDR3 DNA: TGCAGTGCCAAATACGAGCAGTACTTC

clone size: -
V gene: TRBV7-8
D gene: -
J gene: TRBJ2-7
CDR3 protein: CASSPTRGSEQYF
CDR3 DNA: TGTGCCAGCAGCCCCACCAGAGGCTCCGAGCAGTACTTC

clone size: -
V gene: TRBV30
D gene: TRBD1
J gene: TRBJ2-7
CDR3 protein: CACLRDRAASEQYF
CDR3 DNA: TGTGCCTGTCTTCGGGACAGGGCCGCCTCCGAGCAGTACTTC

clone size: -
V gene: TRBV9
D gene: TRBD2
J gene: TRBJ2-7
CDR3 protein: CASPGLAGDGEQYF
CDR3 DNA: TGTGCCAGCCCGGGACTAGCGGGGGATGGCGAGCAGTACTTC

clone size: -
V gene: TRBV5-1
D gene: -
J gene: TRBJ1-6
CDR3 protein: CASRGGGAYNSPLHF
CDR3 DNA: TGCGCCAGCAGGGGCGGAGGTGCCTATAATTCACCCCTCCACTTT

clone size: -
V gene: TRBV6-5
D gene: -
J gene: TRBJ1-1
CDR3 protein: CASSSIRGNTEAFF
CDR3 DNA: TGTGCCAGCAGTTCTATCAGGGGGAACACTGAAGCTTTCTTT

clone size: -
V gene: TRBV28
D gene: -
J gene: TRBJ1-6
CDR3 protein: CASQLRTVNSPLHF
CDR3 DNA: TGTGCCAGCCAGCTCCGGACAGTCAATTCACCCCTCCACTTT

clone size: -
V gene: TRBV6-5
D gene: -
J gene: TRBJ1-5
CDR3 protein: CASSKHRDQPQHF
CDR3 DNA: TGTGCCAGCAGTAAACACAGGGATCAGCCCCAGCATTTT

clone size: -
V gene: TRBV19
D gene: TRBD1
J gene: TRBJ1-4
CDR3 protein: CASSNQGQGNEKLFF
CDR3 DNA: TGTGCCAGTAGTAACCAGGGACAGGGTAATGAAAAACTGTTTTTT

clone size: -
V gene: TRBV27
D gene: -
J gene: TRBJ1-2
CDR3 protein: CASRLAPTQGTDYGYTF
CDR3 DNA: TGTGCCAGCCGACTTGCCCCCACTCAGGGTACGGACTATGGCTACACCTTC

clone size: -
V gene: TRBV25-1
D gene: TRBD1
J gene: TRBJ2-3
CDR3 protein: CASNQEDRGSTDTQYF
CDR3 DNA: TGTGCCAGCAACCAAGAGGACAGGGGGAGCACAGATACGCAGTATTTT

clone size: -
V gene: TRBV4-3
D gene: -
J gene: TRBJ2-7
CDR3 protein: CASSQFRSSLDEQYF
CDR3 DNA: TGCGCCAGCAGCCAATTCCGGTCGTCTCTGGACGAGCAGTACTTC

clone size: once
V gene: TRBV6-5
D gene: TRBD2
J gene: TRBJ2-3
CDR3 protein: CASTPGGNIDTQYF
CDR3 DNA: TGTGCCAGCACCCCGGGGGGGAACATCGATACGCAGTATTTT

clone size: -
V gene: TRBV15
D gene: -
J gene: TRBJ2-3
CDR3 protein: CATSSPAGGPDTQYF
CDR3 DNA: TGTGCCACCAGCAGCCCCGCCGGGGGGCCAGATACGCAGTATTTT

clone size: -
V gene: TRBV5-1
D gene: -
J gene: TRBJ1-1
CDR3 protein: CASSMTVGRTEAFF
CDR3 DNA: TGCGCCAGCAGCATGACAGTTGGGCGCACTGAAGCTTTCTTT

clone size: -
V gene: TRBV30
D gene: TRBD1
J gene: TRBJ2-2
CDR3 protein: CAWSRDRALGGELFF
CDR3 DNA: TGTGCCTGGAGCCGGGACAGGGCGTTGGGCGGGGAGCTGTTTTTT

clone size: few
V gene: TRBV24-1
D gene: TRBD2
J gene: TRBJ2-1
CDR3 protein: CATSVQAGAYNEQFF
CDR3 DNA: TGTGCCACCAGTGTTCAAGCGGGAGCCTACAATGAGCAGTTCTTC

clone size: -
V gene: TRBV5-4
D gene: -
J gene: TRBJ1-2
CDR3 protein: CASSFALAVNYGYTF
CDR3 DNA: TGTGCCAGCAGCTTCGCCCTAGCGGTTAACTATGGCTACACCTTC

clone size: once
V gene: TRBV27
D gene: -
J gene: TRBJ1-1
CDR3 protein: CASTGTPGGNTEAFF
CDR3 DNA: TGTGCCAGCACCGGGACACCTGGGGGGAACACTGAAGCTTTCTTT

clone size: -
V gene: TRBV28
D gene: -
J gene: TRBJ2-3
CDR3 protein: CASQGPTDTQYF
CDR3 DNA: TGTGCCAGCCAGGGTCCCACAGATACGCAGTATTTT

clone size: -
V gene: TRBV18
D gene: TRBD2
J gene: TRBJ2-3
CDR3 protein: CASSPGRAGGLTDTQYF
CDR3 DNA: TGTGCCAGCTCACCAGGCCGAGCGGGAGGGCTCACAGATACGCAGTATTTT

clone size: -
V gene: TRBV6-6
D gene: -
J gene: TRBJ2-2
CDR3 protein: CASSLQPGLANTGELFF
CDR3 DNA: TGTGCCAGCAGTCTACAACCGGGACTTGCGAACACCGGGGAGCTGTTTTTT

clone size: -
V gene: TRBV11-3
D gene: -
J gene: TRBJ2-7
CDR3 protein: CASSLDSPGNRYEQYF
CDR3 DNA: TGTGCCAGCAGCTTAGATTCCCCAGGGAACCGGTACGAGCAGTACTTC

clone size: -
V gene: TRBV19
D gene: TRBD1
J gene: TRBJ2-7
CDR3 protein: CASSIPGQGYEQYF
CDR3 DNA: TGTGCCAGTAGTATCCCGGGACAGGGCTACGAGCAGTACTTC

clone size: -
V gene: TRBV28
D gene: -
J gene: TRBJ1-3
CDR3 protein: CASSPTYSGNTIYF
CDR3 DNA: TGTGCCAGCAGTCCAACTTATTCCGGAAACACCATATATTTT

clone size: -
V gene: TRBV28
D gene: TRBD1
J gene: TRBJ1-1
CDR3 protein: CASSTPAAGTGVTEAFF
CDR3 DNA: TGTGCCAGCAGTACACCGGCTGCCGGGACAGGGGTCACTGAAGCTTTCTTT